The 27 T cell receptor beta chains given below trace back to one sample, sequenced in a study of T cell changes during pregnancy in multiple sclerosis. Sequencing was performed with immunoSEQ multiplex PCR; in TCRdb, only in-frame clones are kept and a portion is missing. The repertoire holds about 98,000 clones, about 90% seen once, with around 2.1% in the top ten. The specimen comprised peripheral blood, sampled after pregnancy. The receptors derive from a female donor in good health, enrolled as a control in a pregnancy study.

The J gene is TRBJ2-7, the V gene TRBV6-5; 10 nucleotides line up with TRBD2. This CDR3 is built from 15 residues. CDR1 MNHEY and CDR2 SVGAGI come from the germline V gene. The V gene end was trimmed by 6 bases and the J gene end by 4 bases; junction bases not matched to a gene: 9. CDR3: CASRKASGSPYEQYF. The DNA of the CDR3 is TGTGCCAGCAGAAAGGCTAGCGGGAGTCCTTACGAGCAGTACTTC.

This clone was observed once. V usage is TRBV19 and J usage is TRBJ1-3; D remains ambiguous. This CDR3 region has 15 residues. Germline assignment: CDR1 LNHDA and CDR2 SQIVND (reference sequence). Trimming shortened V by 7 bases and J by 0 bases, and 13 bases separated the two germline ends. CDR3 protein: CASNEKSHSGNTIYF. The CDR3 DNA reads as TGTGCCAGTAACGAGAAGAGCCACTCTGGAAACACCATATATTTT.

This sequence joins TRBV2 and TRBJ2-7; 7 nucleotides line up with TRBD2. This CDR3 is built from 12 residues. After removal of 8 bases from V and 3 bases from J, the junction contained 4 bases not matched to a gene. The germline V gene encodes CDR1 SNHLY and CDR2 FYNNEI. DNA for the CDR3: TGTGCCAGCTTGTCTAGCGGCTACGAGCAGTACTTC. Amino acid sequence: CASLSSGYEQYF.

The chain combines TRBV19 with TRBJ2-1; 11 bases map to TRBD2. The V segment lost 6 bases and the J segment 6 bases; nucleotides outside the gene matches: 7. This CDR3 spans 15 amino acids. CDR1 is LNHDA, CDR2 SQIVND, per germline (reference sequence). The CDR3 coding sequence is TGTGCCAGTAGCGGGCTAGCGGGAGGTGTCAATGAGCAGTTCTTC. Translation: CASSGLAGGVNEQFF.

The chain is built from TRBV6-5 and TRBJ2-7; TRBD1 aligns across 9 bases. The CDR3 spans 13 residues. With V trimmed by 6 bases and J by 5 bases, 5 bases remained unmatched. CDR1 and CDR2 (germline): MNHEY, SVGAGI. The CDR3 reads CASSRQGGNEQYF. CDR3 DNA sequence: TGTGCCAGCAGCCGACAGGGGGGAAACGAGCAGTACTTC.

The chain has TRBV27 and TRBJ1-6; no definite D call. CDR1 and CDR2 from the germline V gene are MNHEY and SMNVEV (reference sequence). This CDR3 contains 14 residues. Between the trimmed V and J ends, which lost 8 bases and 6 bases, there was a span of 14 bases. CDR3 sequence: CASSPNSFNSPLHF. The CDR3 coding sequence is TGTGCCAGCTCCCCCAACAGCTTTAATTCACCCCTCCACTTT.

In DNA, the CDR3 is TGTGCCTGGTCACAATCCTGGGGGCCGAGGAGCTCGGATACGCAGTATTTT. This sequence encodes CAWSQSWGPRSSDTQYF. The V gene is TRBV30, the J gene TRBJ2-3; D is perhaps TRBD1 (6 bases). CDR1 GTSNPN and CDR2 SVGIG come from the germline V gene (reference sequence). Trimming cost V 5 bases and J 6 bases, with 27 bases left between them. The CDR3 totals 17 residues.

The CDR3 DNA is TGCGCCAGCAGCGGTGCAGATAATTCACCCCTCCACTTT. It yields the protein CASSGADNSPLHF. This chain joins TRBV5-1 and TRBJ1-6; D unresolved. Trimming stripped 4 bases from V and 5 bases from J, with 7 bases between. Germline V CDR1 and CDR2: SGHRS, YFSETQ. The CDR3 runs 13 residues.

The genes are TRBV7-2 and TRBJ2-3; TRBD1 might be the D (6 bases). V shed 5 bases and J shed 1 base, with 16 bases lying between them. Germline-derived CDR1 and CDR2 are SGHTA and FQGNSA. The CDR3 loop spans 16 amino acids. The CDR3 DNA reads TGTGCCAGCAGCGAACTACAGGGTTTGGGCACAGATACGCAGTATTTT. Encoded protein: CASSELQGLGTDTQYF.

The chain combines TRBV6-1 with TRBJ2-6; D is perhaps TRBD1 (5 bases). V gave up 2 bases and J gave up 1 base, with 6 bases separating them. This CDR3 contains 15 residues. Germline lookup yields CDR1 MNHNS and CDR2 SASEGT. CDR3 in amino acids: CASSEKGSGANVLTF. For the CDR3, the DNA is TGTGCCAGCAGTGAAAAGGGGTCTGGGGCCAACGTCCTGACTTTC.

The CDR3 sequence: CASSLDLASGISRELFF. In nucleotides, the CDR3 is TGTGCCAGCAGCTTAGATCTGGCTAGCGGGATATCCCGGGAGCTGTTTTTT. The chain uses TRBV11-2 and TRBJ2-2; 9 positions agree with TRBD2. The CDR3 is 17 amino acids. Germline trimming cut 0 bases from V and 9 bases from J; bases unmatched to any gene: 11. The V gene's germline CDR1 is SGHAT and CDR2 FQNNGV.

The CDR3, as DNA: TGTGCCAGCAGCCAAGCTTCCAATCAGCCCCAGCATTTT. It codes for CASSQASNQPQHF. The gene calls are TRBV4-2 and TRBJ1-5; no clear D gene. The ends were cut back, 1 base at V and 3 bases at J, with 4 bases in the middle. Germline CDR1 is LGHNA and CDR2 is YNFKEQ. The CDR3 runs to 13 residues.

The V and J genes are TRBV19 and TRBJ2-5, with a tentative D call TRBD1 (5 bases). CDR3 length: 14 residues. Trimming cost V 5 bases and J 5 bases, with 15 bases left between them. The germline gives CDR1 LNHDA, CDR2 SQIVND (reference sequence). The CDR3 sequence: CASSVDSLGETQYF. The CDR3 nucleotides are TGTGCCAGTAGTGTTGACAGTTTAGGGGAGACCCAGTACTTC.

In its sample, this clone was seen once. The rearrangement joins TRBV7-2 to TRBJ1-6; the match to TRBD1 covers 10 bases. CDR3 length equals 17 residues. The germline gives CDR1 SGHTA, CDR2 FQGNSA. V shed 3 bases and J 9 bases; nucleotides not matched to a gene: 11. For the CDR3, the DNA is TGTGCCAGCAGCTTGAGGCCTCCCGGGACAGGGGTTTCACCCCTCCACTTT. As protein: CASSLRPPGTGVSPLHF.

The V call is TRBV5-5, the J call TRBJ1-5; D gene unclear. The length of the CDR3 is 14 residues. V lost 1 base to trimming and J lost 8 bases, with 13 bases between them. Germline values: CDR1 SGHKS, CDR2 YYEKEE (reference sequence). The CDR3 DNA follows: TGTGCCAGCAGCTTGCAGACCGGGGAGGAGCCCCAGCATTTT. Amino acid sequence: CASSLQTGEEPQHF.

This clone was observed a handful of times. This chain connects TRBV10-3 to TRBJ2-4; D might be TRBD2 (6 bases). Germline values: CDR1 ENHRY, CDR2 SYGVKD. CDR3 length: 17 amino acids. Trimming removed 2 bases from V and 1 base from J, with 15 bases in between. The CDR3 sequence: CAISEPGTGRAKNIQYF. CDR3 in DNA: TGTGCCATCAGTGAGCCCGGCACGGGGAGGGCCAAAAACATTCAGTACTTC.

This chain links TRBV6-5 with TRBJ1-2; 7 bases fit TRBD1. Trimming cost V 7 bases and J 4 bases; bases outside gene matches: 12. In germline, CDR1 is MNHEY, CDR2 SVGAGI. This CDR3 spans 15 amino acids. The CDR3: CASTQTTGNLYGYTF. The CDR3 nucleotides are TGTGCCAGCACCCAAACGACAGGGAACCTCTATGGCTACACCTTC.

The chain employs TRBV2 and TRBJ2-7; a weak D match, TRBD1 (5 bases). Between the trimmed V and J ends, which lost 0 bases and 6 bases, there was a span of 12 bases. Per the germline V gene, CDR1 is SNHLY and CDR2 is FYNNEI. The CDR3 runs to 14 residues. Written as DNA, the CDR3 is TGTGCCAGCAGTGAAGCTTTATTTAGGGGCGAGCAGTACTTC. Translation: CASSEALFRGEQYF.

This clone showed up just once. This chain links TRBV6-1 with TRBJ1-1, with D tentatively TRBD1 (5 bases). The germline V gene has CDR1 MNHNS and CDR2 SASEGT. This CDR3 has 13 amino acids. The V and J ends lost 5 bases and 5 bases respectively, with 12 bases between them. Written as DNA, the CDR3 is TGTGCCAGCAGTCCTACAGGTGATACTGAAGCTTTCTTT. It specifies CASSPTGDTEAFF.

The CDR3 bases are TGTGCCAGCAGTGGGCCTTACACAGATACGCAGTATTTT. This translates into CASSGPYTDTQYF. The rearrangement uses TRBV11-2 and TRBJ2-3; unclear D gene. The CDR3 spans 13 residues. The V and J ends lost 6 bases and 2 bases respectively, with 9 bases between them. Germline loops: CDR1 SGHAT, CDR2 FQNNGV. The full variable domain, rest sourced from reference TRBV11-2 and TRBJ2-3, is EAGVAQSPRYKIIEKRQSVAFWCNPISGHATLYWYQQILGQGPKLLIQFQNNGVVDDSQLPKDRFSAERLKGVDSTLKIQPAKLEDSAVYLCASSGPYTDTQYFGPGTRLTVL.

The chain uses TRBV10-1 and TRBJ1-2, with TRBD1 as a possible D gene (6 bases). This CDR3 spans 14 amino acids. The germline gives CDR1 WNHNN, CDR2 SYGVQD (reference sequence). Between the trimmed V and J ends, which lost 2 bases and 4 bases, there was a span of 11 bases. For the CDR3, the DNA is TGCGCCAGCAGTGAGCCAGGACAGCTCTATGGCTACACCTTC. Its protein is CASSEPGQLYGYTF.

The chain uses TRBV29-1 and TRBJ2-7; 11 bases agree with TRBD2. The CDR3 runs 14 residues. The germline gives CDR1 SQVTM, CDR2 ANQGSEA. Trimming at V came to 5 bases and at J to 3 bases, leaving 6 bases not matched to a gene. The CDR3, as DNA: TGCAGCGTTCGTACTAGCGGGAGTGGCTACGAGCAGTACTTC. Its translation is CSVRTSGSGYEQYF.

The V call is TRBV6-5, the J call TRBJ2-2, with 8 bases fitting TRBD2. The germline gives CDR1 MNHEY, CDR2 SVGAGI. The V and J ends lost 4 bases and 9 bases, in that order; junction bases with no gene match: 10. The CDR3 runs to 15 residues. The CDR3 here is CASSFTGTSIRELFF. The CDR3 DNA follows: TGTGCCAGCAGTTTCACCGGGACTAGTATCCGGGAGCTGTTTTTT.

The chain has TRBV10-3 and TRBJ2-7; TRBD1 is a possible D gene (6 bases). V lost 8 bases, J lost 5 bases, and 13 bases lay in between. CDR1 is ENHRY and CDR2 is SYGVKD in the germline V gene. The CDR3 spans 12 residues. The CDR3 region is CAIWGQEDEQYF. CDR3 coding DNA: TGTGCCATCTGGGGGCAGGAAGACGAGCAGTACTTC.

The genes are TRBV5-1 and TRBJ2-3; D is undetermined. V dropped 6 bases and J dropped 13 bases, with 12 bases sitting between them. This CDR3 has 10 amino acids. CDR1 is SGHRS, CDR2 YFSETQ, per germline. For the CDR3, the DNA is TGCGCCAGCAACAACGATCGGGAGTATTTT. Amino acid sequence: CASNNDREYF.

The chain recombines TRBV7-9 with TRBJ2-7; D perhaps matches TRBD2 (5 bases). Germline V lookup: CDR1 SEHNR, CDR2 FQNEAQ (reference sequence). Trimming removed 4 bases at V and 3 bases at J, with 10 bases between. CDR3 size: 13 residues. This chain's CDR3 is CASSSGESYEQYF. The CDR3 bases are TGTGCCAGCAGCTCCGGGGAGAGCTACGAGCAGTACTTC.

The gene calls are TRBV7-9 and TRBJ2-3; D is possibly TRBD1 (5 bases). Deletions cut 7 bases from V and 1 base from J, with 9 bases between. CDR1 and CDR2 from the germline V gene are SEHNR and FQNEAQ (reference sequence). The CDR3 has 13 residues. The CDR3 nucleotides read TGTGCCAGCACCACACAGGGCACAGATACGCAGTATTTT. Encoded protein: CASTTQGTDTQYF.